The clone carrying this TCR beta chain has just a few counts. What it binds is unknown. The CDR3 is 15 residues long. Germline V gene data show CDR1 as LNHDA and CDR2 as SQIVND (reference sequence). Trimming shortened V by 8 bases and J by 0 bases, and 14 bases separated the two germline ends. The data derive from a study of T cells after posttransplantation cyclophosphamide. Whole-study findings and limits: Blood and skin or GI T cell repertoires showed limited TRB overlap. Recipient CMV seropositivity and CMV reactivation strongly tracked TRB clonality.

Cyclophosphamide on days +3 and +4 followed busulfan-fludarabine conditioning and a marrow graft. Using immunoSEQ multiplex PCR, the repertoire was profiled, and TCRdb retains in-frame clones only, with some absent. The table records about 5,900 clones, 1.8% of them present only once. The sequencing used PBMCs, collected approximately 38 weeks after a stem cell transplant with posttransplant cyclophosphamide. This sequence joins TRBV19 and TRBJ2-1; no clear D gene. This clonotype was obtained from a male patient between 25 and 40 years old who received an allogeneic stem cell transplant from a related donor, was CMV-positive, and had no GVHD. Some T cells may be supplied by the graft donor. DNA for the CDR3: TGTGCCAGTCAAACCACCGGTAGCTCCTACAATGAGCAGTTCTTC. Its protein product is CASQTTGSSYNEQFF.